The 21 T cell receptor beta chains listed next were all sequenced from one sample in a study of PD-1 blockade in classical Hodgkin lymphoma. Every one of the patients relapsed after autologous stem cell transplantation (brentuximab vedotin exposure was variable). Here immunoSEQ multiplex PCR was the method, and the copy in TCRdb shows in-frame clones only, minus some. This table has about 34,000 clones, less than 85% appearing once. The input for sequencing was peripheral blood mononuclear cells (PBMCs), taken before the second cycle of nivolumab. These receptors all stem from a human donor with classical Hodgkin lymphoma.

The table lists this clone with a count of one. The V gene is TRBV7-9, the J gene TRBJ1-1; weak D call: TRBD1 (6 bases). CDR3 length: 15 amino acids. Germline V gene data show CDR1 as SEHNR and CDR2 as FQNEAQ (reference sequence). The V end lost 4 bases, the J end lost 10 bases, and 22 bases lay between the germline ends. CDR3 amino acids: CASSWGDTGRVGAFF. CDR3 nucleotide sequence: TGTGCCAGCAGCTGGGGGGACACGGGTCGGGTTGGAGCTTTCTTT.

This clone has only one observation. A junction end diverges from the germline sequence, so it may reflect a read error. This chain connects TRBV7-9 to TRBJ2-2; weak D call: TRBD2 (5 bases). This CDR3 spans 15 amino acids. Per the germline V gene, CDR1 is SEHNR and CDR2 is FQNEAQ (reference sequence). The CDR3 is CASSQERAGTGELFF. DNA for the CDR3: TGCGCCAGCAGCCAAGAGAGGGCGGGCACCGGGGAGCTGTTTTTT.

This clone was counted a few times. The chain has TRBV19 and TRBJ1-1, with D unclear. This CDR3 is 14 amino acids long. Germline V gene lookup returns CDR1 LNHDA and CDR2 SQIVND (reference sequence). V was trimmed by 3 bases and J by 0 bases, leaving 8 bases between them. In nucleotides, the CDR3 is TGTGCCAGTAGTATGGTTCACATGAACACTGAAGCTTTCTTT. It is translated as CASSMVHMNTEAFF.

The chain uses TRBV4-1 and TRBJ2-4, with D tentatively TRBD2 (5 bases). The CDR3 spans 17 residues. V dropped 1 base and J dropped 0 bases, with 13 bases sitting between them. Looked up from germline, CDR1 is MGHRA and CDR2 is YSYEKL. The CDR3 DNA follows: TGCGCCAGCAGCCAAGGACGAGGGATGAGAGCCAAAAACATTCAGTACTTC. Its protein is CASSQGRGMRAKNIQYF.

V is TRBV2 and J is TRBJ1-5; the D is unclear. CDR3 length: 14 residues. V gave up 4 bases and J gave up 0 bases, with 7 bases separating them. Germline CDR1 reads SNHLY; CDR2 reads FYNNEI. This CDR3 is CASSADISNQPQHF. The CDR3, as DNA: TGTGCCAGCAGTGCGGATATTAGCAATCAGCCCCAGCATTTT. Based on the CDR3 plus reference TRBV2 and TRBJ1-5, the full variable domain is EPEVTQTPSHQVTQMGQEVILRCVPISNHLYFYWYRQILGQKVEFLVSFYNNEISEKSEIFDDQFSVERPDGSNFTLKIRSTKLEDSAMYFCASSADISNQPQHFGDGTRLSIL.

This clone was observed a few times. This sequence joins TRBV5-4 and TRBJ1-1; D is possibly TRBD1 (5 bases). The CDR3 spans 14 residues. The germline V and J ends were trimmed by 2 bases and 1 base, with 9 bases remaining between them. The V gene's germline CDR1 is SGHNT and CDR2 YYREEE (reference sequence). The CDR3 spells CASSFAGGNTEAFF. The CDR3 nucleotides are TGTGCCAGCAGCTTCGCGGGGGGGAACACTGAAGCTTTCTTT.

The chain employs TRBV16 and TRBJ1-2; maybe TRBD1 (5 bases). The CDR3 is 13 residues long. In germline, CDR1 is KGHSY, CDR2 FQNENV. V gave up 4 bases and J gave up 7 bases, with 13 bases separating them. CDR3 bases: TGTGCCAGCAGCCTGGGAGGGGTCGGTGGCTACACCTTC. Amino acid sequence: CASSLGGVGGYTF.

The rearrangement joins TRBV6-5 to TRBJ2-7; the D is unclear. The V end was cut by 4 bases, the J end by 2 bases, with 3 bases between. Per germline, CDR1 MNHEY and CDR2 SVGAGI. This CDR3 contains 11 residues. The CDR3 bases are TGTGCCAGCAGTTCCGCCTACGAGCAGTACTTC. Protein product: CASSSAYEQYF.

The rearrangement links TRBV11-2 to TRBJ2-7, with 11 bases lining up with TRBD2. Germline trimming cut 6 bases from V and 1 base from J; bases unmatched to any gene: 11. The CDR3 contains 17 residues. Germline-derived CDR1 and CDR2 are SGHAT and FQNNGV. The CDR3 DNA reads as TGTGCCAGCAGTTACGAACCCGGGACTAGCGGATCCTACGAGCAGTACTTC. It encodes CASSYEPGTSGSYEQYF. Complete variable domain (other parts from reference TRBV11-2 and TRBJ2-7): EAGVAQSPRYKIIEKRQSVAFWCNPISGHATLYWYQQILGQGPKLLIQFQNNGVVDDSQLPKDRFSAERLKGVDSTLKIQPAKLEDSAVYLCASSYEPGTSGSYEQYFGPGTRLTVT.

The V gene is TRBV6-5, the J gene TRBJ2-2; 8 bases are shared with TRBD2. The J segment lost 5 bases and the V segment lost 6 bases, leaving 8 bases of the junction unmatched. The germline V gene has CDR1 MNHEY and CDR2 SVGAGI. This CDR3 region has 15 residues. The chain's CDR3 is CASSVGGVPTGELFF. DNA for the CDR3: TGTGCCAGCAGCGTCGGGGGGGTCCCTACCGGGGAGCTGTTTTTT.

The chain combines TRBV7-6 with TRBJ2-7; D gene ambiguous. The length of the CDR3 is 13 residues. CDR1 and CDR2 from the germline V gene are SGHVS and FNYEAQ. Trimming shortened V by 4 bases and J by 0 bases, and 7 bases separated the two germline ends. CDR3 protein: CASSSTSSYEQYF. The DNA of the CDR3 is TGTGCCAGCAGCTCAACCAGCTCCTACGAGCAGTACTTC.

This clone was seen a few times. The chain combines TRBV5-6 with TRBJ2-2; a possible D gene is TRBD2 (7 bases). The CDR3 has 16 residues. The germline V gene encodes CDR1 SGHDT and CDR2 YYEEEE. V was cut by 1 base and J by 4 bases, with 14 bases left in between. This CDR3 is CASSLIGGGGTGELFF. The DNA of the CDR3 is TGTGCCAGCAGCTTGATCGGGGGCGGGGGCACCGGGGAGCTGTTTTTT.

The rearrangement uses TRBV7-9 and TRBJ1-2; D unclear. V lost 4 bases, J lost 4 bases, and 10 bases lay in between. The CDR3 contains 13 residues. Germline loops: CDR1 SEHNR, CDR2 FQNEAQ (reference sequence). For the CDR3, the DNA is TGTGCCAGCAGCTCTTCCTTGGGCTATGGCTACACCTTC. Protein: CASSSSLGYGYTF.

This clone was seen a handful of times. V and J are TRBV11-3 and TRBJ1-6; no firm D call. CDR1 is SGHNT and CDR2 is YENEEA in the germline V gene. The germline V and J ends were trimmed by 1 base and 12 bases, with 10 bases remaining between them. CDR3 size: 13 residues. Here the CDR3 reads CASSLAAGGPLHF. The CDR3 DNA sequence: TGTGCCAGCAGCTTAGCGGCGGGAGGACCCCTCCACTTT.

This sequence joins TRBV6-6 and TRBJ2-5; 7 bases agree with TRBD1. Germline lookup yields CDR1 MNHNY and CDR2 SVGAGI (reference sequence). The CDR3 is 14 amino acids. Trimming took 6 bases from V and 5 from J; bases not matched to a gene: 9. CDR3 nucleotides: TGTGCCAGCAGCCCAACAGGGGCCCGGGAGACCCAGTACTTC. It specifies CASSPTGARETQYF.

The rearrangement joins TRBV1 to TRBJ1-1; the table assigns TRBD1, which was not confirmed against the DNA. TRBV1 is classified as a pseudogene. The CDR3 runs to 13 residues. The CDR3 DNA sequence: TGCACCAGCAGCGGCACCCTGAACACTGAAGCTTTCTTT. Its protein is CTSSGTLNTEAFF.

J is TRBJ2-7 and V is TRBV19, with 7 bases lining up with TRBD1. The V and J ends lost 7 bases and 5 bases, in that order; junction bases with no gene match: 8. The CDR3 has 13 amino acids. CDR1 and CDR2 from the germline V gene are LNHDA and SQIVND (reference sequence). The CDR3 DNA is TGTGCCAGTACCCCCAGGGGGTTCGACGAGCAGTACTTC. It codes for CASTPRGFDEQYF. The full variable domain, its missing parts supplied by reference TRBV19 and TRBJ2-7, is DGGITQSPKYLFRKEGQNVTLSCEQNLNHDAMYWYRQDPGQGLRLIYYSQIVNDFQKGDIAEGYSVSREKKESFPLTVTSAQKNPTAFYLCASTPRGFDEQYFGPGTRLTVT.

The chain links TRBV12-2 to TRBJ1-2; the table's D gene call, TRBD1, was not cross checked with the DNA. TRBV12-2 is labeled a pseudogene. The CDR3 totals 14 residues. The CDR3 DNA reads TGTGCAAGTCGCTCACGAGACAGGGGAAGAGGCTACACCTTC. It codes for CASRSRDRGRGYTF.

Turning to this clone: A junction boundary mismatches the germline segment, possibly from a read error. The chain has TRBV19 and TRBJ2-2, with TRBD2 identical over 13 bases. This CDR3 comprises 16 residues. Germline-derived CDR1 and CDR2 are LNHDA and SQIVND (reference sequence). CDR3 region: CASRMTSGGSTGELFF. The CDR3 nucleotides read TGTGCCAGTCGTATGACTAGCGGGGGGAGCACCGGGGAGCTGTTTTTT.

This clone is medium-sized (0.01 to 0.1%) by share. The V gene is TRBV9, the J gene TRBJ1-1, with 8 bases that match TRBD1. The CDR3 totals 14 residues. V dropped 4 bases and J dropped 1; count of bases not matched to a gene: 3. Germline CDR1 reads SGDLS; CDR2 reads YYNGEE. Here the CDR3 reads CASSSGTGNTEAFF. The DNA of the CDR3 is TGTGCCAGCAGCTCAGGGACAGGGAACACTGAAGCTTTCTTT.

CDR3 in DNA: TGTGCCAGCAGTTCGGGACAGGGGAAGATAGGCAACTATGGCTACACCTTC. Residues: CASSSGQGKIGNYGYTF. V is TRBV7-2 and J is TRBJ1-2, with 10 bases identical to TRBD1. Germline loops: CDR1 SGHTA, CDR2 FQGNSA. The CDR3 has 17 amino acids. Losses at the gene ends were 6 bases for V and 2 bases for J; bases not matched to a gene: 12.